These 7 T cell receptor beta chains were all obtained from the same sample, sequenced in a study of T cell changes during pregnancy in multiple sclerosis. TCRdb's copy holds only in-frame clones and misses some; the assay was immunoSEQ multiplex PCR. This sample carries about 130,000 clones, 90% to 96% of them seen once, and the ten largest clones take about 0.45%. Sequencing used peripheral blood, obtained after pregnancy. Receptor source: a female donor with multiple sclerosis, enrolled in a pregnancy study.

This clone was found once. The genes are TRBV9 and TRBJ2-2, with TRBD2 matching 8 bases. The CDR3 spans 17 residues. Looked up from germline, CDR1 is SGDLS and CDR2 is YYNGEE. V gave up 4 bases and J gave up 1 base; unmatched junction bases: 9. The CDR3 coding sequence is TGTGCCAGCAGCCACCGTACAAGCGGGAGGAACACCGGGGAGCTGTTTTTT. The encoded protein is CASSHRTSGRNTGELFF.

The rearrangement links TRBV19 to TRBJ1-5; D is unclear. V was trimmed by 2 bases and J by 6 bases, leaving 11 bases between them. CDR1 is LNHDA, CDR2 SQIVND, per germline (reference sequence). The CDR3 spans 14 residues. The DNA of the CDR3 is TGTGCCAGTAGTATATCGGGTATCGGTCAGCCCCAGCATTTT. Encoded protein: CASSISGIGQPQHF.

The rearrangement links TRBV6-1 to TRBJ1-1; D is ambiguous. This CDR3 is built from 15 residues. V was trimmed by 2 bases and J by 1 base, leaving 11 bases between them. CDR1 and CDR2 from the germline V gene are MNHNS and SASEGT. The CDR3 DNA follows: TGTGCCAGCAGTGAATTCGTGGGCACGAACACTGAAGCTTTCTTT. Its protein is CASSEFVGTNTEAFF.

This chain uses TRBV11-2 with TRBJ1-2; D is possibly TRBD1 (5 bases). The V gene lost 5 bases and the J gene lost 0 bases, with 13 bases spanning the gap. Germline-derived CDR1 and CDR2 are SGHAT and FQNNGV. CDR3 length equals 15 residues. The CDR3: CASSPHRPANYGYTF. The CDR3 DNA is TGTGCCAGCAGCCCACACAGGCCTGCTAACTATGGCTACACCTTC.

The gene calls are TRBV28 and TRBJ1-5, with D possibly being TRBD1 (6 bases). From germline, CDR1 is MDHEN and CDR2 SYDVKM. This CDR3 has 18 amino acids. The V end lost 0 bases, the J end lost 5 bases, and 20 bases lay between the germline ends. The CDR3 reads CASSLWKIRQAGDQPQHF. CDR3 in DNA: TGTGCCAGCAGTTTATGGAAAATCAGACAGGCGGGTGATCAGCCCCAGCATTTT. The full variable domain, in which reference TRBV28 and TRBJ1-5 provide the parts outside the CDR3, is DVKVTQSSRYLVKRTGEKVFLECVQDMDHENMFWYRQDPGLGLRLIYFSYDVKMKEKGDIPEGYSVSREKKERFSLILESASTNQTSMYLCASSLWKIRQAGDQPQHFGDGTRLSIL.

The chain joins TRBV19 to TRBJ2-7; possibly TRBD1 for D (6 bases). Trimming stripped 7 bases from V and 5 bases from J, with 21 bases between. CDR3 length: 15 amino acids. Germline CDR1 and CDR2: LNHDA and SQIVND (reference sequence). CDR3 sequence: CASKGPGSQGNEQYF. The CDR3 DNA is TGTGCCAGTAAGGGACCTGGGAGTCAGGGGAACGAGCAGTACTTC.

The chain carries TRBV19 and TRBJ2-1, with TRBD2 matching over 12 bases. CDR1 is LNHDA and CDR2 is SQIVND in the germline V gene (reference sequence). CDR3 size: 14 residues. The J segment lost 10 bases and the V segment lost 6 bases, leaving 7 bases of the junction unmatched. CDR3 residues: CASRTSGRSGEQFF. For the CDR3, the DNA is TGTGCCAGTAGAACTAGCGGGAGGTCGGGGGAGCAGTTCTTC.